The 31 T cell receptor beta chains in this list originate from one sample, sequenced in a study of Ad26.COV2.S vaccination and SARS-CoV-2 variants. Treatment given: over 15 received Ad26.COV2.S at low or high dose, single or two shots; about five received placebo; per-sample allocation not given. Samples analyzed were those drawn on day 63 after the first vaccine or placebo injection. Produced via immunoSEQ multiplex PCR; TCRdb's table is partial and in-frame only. The sample lists roughly 300,000 clones, around 88% seen once, with 5% in the top ten. The input for sequencing was peripheral blood, taken in a trial of Ad26.COV2.S vaccine versus placebo. The source of these receptors is a person aged 18 to 59 who received the Ad26.COV2.S COVID-19 vaccine or a placebo.

The chain links TRBV27 to TRBJ1-2, with 10 bases that match TRBD1. This CDR3 contains 15 residues. The germline gives CDR1 MNHEY, CDR2 SMNVEV (reference sequence). With 5 bases clipped from V and 8 bases from J, the junction kept 11 bases outside the gene matches. The CDR3 protein is CASSKGTGAFWGYTF. The CDR3 nucleotides read TGTGCCAGCAGTAAAGGGACAGGGGCGTTCTGGGGCTACACCTTC.

On this clone itself: This same CDR3 is encoded by further DNA sequences in the sample. The V call is TRBV7-8, the J call TRBJ2-3, with D hard to call. The germline V gene encodes CDR1 SGHVS and CDR2 FQNEAQ. Trimming left V 2 bases short and J 6 bases short, with 3 bases between. The CDR3 length is 11 residues. Here the CDR3 DNA reads TGTGCCAGCAGCTTATTGGATACGCAGTATTTT. This encodes CASSLLDTQYF.

CDR3 amino acids: CASSGSSGAYEQYF. CDR3 nucleotide sequence: TGTGCCAGTAGTGGGTCTAGCGGCGCCTACGAGCAGTACTTC. V is TRBV19 and J is TRBJ2-7; 7 bases match TRBD2. CDR3 length equals 14 residues. Germline values: CDR1 LNHDA, CDR2 SQIVND (reference sequence). Trimming cost V 5 bases and J 2 bases; bases outside gene matches: 6.

This sequence joins TRBV9 and TRBJ1-1, with TRBD1 as a possible D gene (5 bases). Germline CDR1 is SGDLS and CDR2 is YYNGEE. V dropped 4 bases and J dropped 2 bases, with 18 bases sitting between them. This CDR3 is 16 amino acids long. The CDR3 bases are TGTGCCAGCAGCCCCCGATTAGGGAGGGACAACACTGAAGCTTTCTTT. The encoded protein is CASSPRLGRDNTEAFF. Filled out from reference TRBV9 and TRBJ1-1, the complete variable domain reads DSGVTQTPKHLITATGQRVTLRCSPRSGDLSVYWYQQSLDQGLQFLIQYYNGEERAKGNILERFSAQQFPDLHSELNLSSLELGDSALYFCASSPRLGRDNTEAFFGQGTRLTVV.

The chain couples TRBV28 to TRBJ1-1; D unresolved. Germline loops: CDR1 MDHEN, CDR2 SYDVKM. CDR3 length: 11 residues. The CDR3 nucleotides read TGTGCGTATGGGGTAGGCACTGAAGCTTTCTTT. This gives the protein CAYGVGTEAFF.

The V gene is TRBV3-1 (or the pseudogene TRBV3-2), the J gene TRBJ2-5; TRBD1 or TRBD2 may be the D gene (6 bases each). The germline V gene encodes CDR1 LGHDT and CDR2 YNNKEL (reference sequence). The V gene lost 4 bases and the J gene lost 4 bases, with 16 bases spanning the gap. The length of the CDR3 is 15 residues. The CDR3: CASSPSGGGRETQYF. CDR3 sequence (DNA): TGTGCCAGCAGCCCAAGCGGAGGGGGGAGAGAGACCCAGTACTTC.

The chain combines TRBV28 with TRBJ1-4; D unclear. The germline V gene has CDR1 MDHEN and CDR2 SYDVKM. Trimming removed 6 bases from V and 0 bases from J, with 11 bases in between. This CDR3 is 15 amino acids long. The CDR3 region is CASSVLGATNEKLFF. CDR3 nucleotide sequence: TGTGCCAGCAGCGTCTTGGGAGCAACTAATGAAAAACTGTTTTTT.

In this sample, this clone turned up a few times. This chain links TRBV6-5 with TRBJ1-2; 9 positions agree with TRBD1. The CDR3 has 14 amino acids. The germline V gene encodes CDR1 MNHEY and CDR2 SVGAGI. J was trimmed by 7 bases and V by 6 bases; bases with no gene match: 9. The CDR3 coding sequence is TGTGCCAGCAGAGCAACAGGGGGCGAGATTGGCTACACCTTC. Its translation is CASRATGGEIGYTF.

This clone has only a few counts. The chain combines TRBV30 with TRBJ1-5; perhaps TRBD1 as D (5 bases). V lost 3 bases and J lost 7, with 16 bases in between. This CDR3 comprises 14 residues. Germline V gene data show CDR1 as GTSNPN and CDR2 as SVGIG (reference sequence). The CDR3 reads CAWSLKGWGQPQHF. CDR3 in DNA: TGTGCCTGGAGCCTCAAGGGCTGGGGCCAGCCCCAGCATTTT.

This chain links TRBV5-6 with TRBJ1-2; 9 bases match TRBD1. The CDR3 extends over 15 amino acids. The germline V gene has CDR1 SGHDT and CDR2 YYEEEE. Losses at the gene ends were 4 bases for V and 4 bases for J; bases not matched to a gene: 8. CDR3 nucleotide sequence: TGTGCCAGCAGCCTACCGGGACAGGGAACCTATGGCTACACCTTC. Translating gives CASSLPGQGTYGYTF.

CDR3 region: CASSLRPGVEQYF. The CDR3 nucleotides are TGTGCCAGCAGTTTAAGACCAGGCGTCGAGCAGTACTTC. The V gene is TRBV12-3 or TRBV12-4, the J gene TRBJ2-7; D unresolved. The CDR3 runs 13 residues. V gave up 2 bases and J gave up 6 bases, with 11 bases separating them.

The rearrangement uses TRBV4-2 and TRBJ2-7, with D hard to call. The CDR3 spans 14 residues. CDR1 and CDR2 from the germline V gene are LGHNA and YNFKEQ. Trimming shortened V by 0 bases and J by 1 base, and 7 bases separated the two germline ends. The CDR3 spells CASSQDDISYEQYF. The CDR3, as DNA: TGTGCCAGCAGCCAAGACGACATTTCCTACGAGCAGTACTTC.

This chain joins TRBV4-1 and TRBJ1-2; D remains unclear. The germline V and J ends were trimmed by 0 bases and 0 bases, with 8 bases remaining between them. Germline assignment: CDR1 MGHRA and CDR2 YSYEKL. This CDR3 is built from 15 residues. CDR3 DNA: TGCGCCAGCAGCCAAGATCCGGGCGCTAACTATGGCTACACCTTC. This gives the protein CASSQDPGANYGYTF.

The genes are TRBV5-5 and TRBJ2-4; 7 bases align to TRBD1. The J segment lost 0 bases and the V segment lost 0 bases, leaving 6 bases of the junction unmatched. CDR1 is SGHKS, CDR2 YYEKEE, per germline (reference sequence). The CDR3 loop spans 17 amino acids. For the CDR3, the DNA is TGTGCCAGCAGCTTGGCCGGGACAGCTCTAGCCAAAAACATTCAGTACTTC. This sequence encodes CASSLAGTALAKNIQYF.

The CDR3: CASSLAPRVEQYF. CDR3 coding DNA: TGCGCCAGCAGCTTGGCCCCCAGGGTCGAGCAGTACTTC. The gene calls are TRBV5-1 and TRBJ2-7; TRBD1 might be the D (5 bases). The V and J ends lost 0 bases and 6 bases respectively, with 10 bases between them. The CDR3 consists of 13 residues. Germline V gene lookup returns CDR1 SGHRS and CDR2 YFSETQ.

This chain uses TRBV28 with TRBJ2-7; 8 bases agree with TRBD2. The CDR3 sequence is 13 residues long. The V gene's germline CDR1 is MDHEN and CDR2 SYDVKM. Losses at the gene ends were 8 bases for V and 2 bases for J; bases not matched to a gene: 5. CDR3 DNA sequence: TGTGCCAGCGCGACTAGCGCTCCCTACGAGCAGTACTTC. Translated, it gives CASATSAPYEQYF.

The table lists this clone with a count of one. The chain employs TRBV27 and TRBJ2-7; the D is unclear. Deletions cut 3 bases from V and 8 bases from J, with 14 bases between. Germline CDR1 MNHEY, CDR2 SMNVEV (reference sequence). The CDR3 sequence is 13 residues long. The CDR3 loop is CASSFGGFTQQYF. CDR3 DNA sequence: TGTGCCAGCAGTTTTGGTGGATTCACGCAGCAGTACTTC.

CDR3 nucleotides: TGTGCCACCAGCAGGGAATACACCGGGGAGCTGTTTTTT. The encoded protein is CATSREYTGELFF. V usage is TRBV15 and J usage is TRBJ2-2, with D unclear. V was pared by 3 bases and J by 3 bases, with 5 bases between. CDR3 length equals 13 residues. Germline CDR1 and CDR2: LNHNV and YYDKDF (reference sequence).

The chain employs TRBV5-5 and TRBJ2-7; D is unresolved. In germline, CDR1 is SGHKS, CDR2 YYEKEE (reference sequence). V lost 3 bases, J lost 5 bases, and 15 bases lay in between. The CDR3 has 14 amino acids. The CDR3 region is CASSSRTMNHEQYF. As DNA, the CDR3 is TGTGCCAGCAGCTCCCGGACGATGAACCACGAGCAGTACTTC.

The chain carries TRBV12-3 or TRBV12-4 and TRBJ2-5; unclear D gene. V was trimmed by 5 bases and J by 2 bases, leaving 6 bases between them. The CDR3 extends over 12 amino acids. In nucleotides, the CDR3 is TGTGCCAGCAGTCGAACTCAAGAGACCCAGTACTTC. Translating gives CASSRTQETQYF.

The gene calls are TRBV5-1 and TRBJ2-1; TRBD2 is a possible D gene (6 bases). The CDR3 spans 20 residues. Germline V CDR1 and CDR2: SGHRS, YFSETQ. V lost 0 bases, J lost 5 bases, and 27 bases lay in between. CDR3 bases: TGCGCCAGCAGCTTGGCGACTTTAGAGTCATGGAGGGAGAACCACAATGAGCAGTTCTTC. Residues: CASSLATLESWRENHNEQFF.

The rearrangement joins TRBV3-1 (or the pseudogene TRBV3-2) to TRBJ2-1; 9 bases are shared with TRBD2. Germline trimming cut 0 bases from V and 0 bases from J; bases unmatched to any gene: 18. CDR3 length: 22 residues. Germline V lookup: CDR1 LGHDT, CDR2 YNNKEL (reference sequence). Here the CDR3 DNA reads TGTGCCAGCAGCCAAGATAGGTGGAGGAGGCGGGGGGGTCCCAGCTCCTACAATGAGCAGTTCTTC. This codes for CASSQDRWRRRGGPSSYNEQFF.

The chain links TRBV29-1 to TRBJ1-3; D is unclear. This CDR3 region has 12 residues. V was clipped by 4 bases and J by 0 bases, with 4 bases between them. Germline CDR1 SQVTM, CDR2 ANQGSEA. The CDR3 spells CSVVSSGNTIYF. The CDR3 DNA reads TGCAGCGTTGTCAGCTCTGGAAACACCATATATTTT.

Comment on this clone: At one of its ends the junction is not consistent with the germline gene, which may arise from a read error. The chain couples TRBV24-1 to TRBJ2-2; TRBD2 is a possible D gene (6 bases). CDR1 is KGHDR and CDR2 is SFDVKD in the germline V gene. This CDR3 has 15 amino acids. The CDR3 nucleotides are TGTGCCACCAGTCATTTGGGGGGTCACACCGGGGAGCTGTTTTTT. Its translation is CATSHLGGHTGELFF.

This clone was seen more than once but under ten times. The J gene is TRBJ2-7, the V gene TRBV6-5, with 7 bases identical to TRBD1. This CDR3 comprises 15 residues. Germline V gene lookup returns CDR1 MNHEY and CDR2 SVGAGI. V shed 6 bases, J shed 4 bases, and the junction held 12 bases outside the gene matches. CDR3 nucleotides: TGTGCCAGCAGCTCTGATTCGACAGGGTTGTACGAGCAGTACTTC. Translating it yields CASSSDSTGLYEQYF.

The J gene is TRBJ2-7, the V gene TRBV14; no clear D gene. V was clipped by 0 bases and J by 5 bases, with 14 bases between them. CDR3 length: 15 amino acids. The germline V gene has CDR1 SGHDN and CDR2 FVKESK. The CDR3, as DNA: TGTGCCAGCAGCCAAGATCGCGGTATTCGGGACGAGCAGTACTTC. Translated, it gives CASSQDRGIRDEQYF.

The V call is TRBV19, the J call TRBJ1-5; D is unclear. Germline CDR1 and CDR2: LNHDA and SQIVND (reference sequence). There are 13 residues in the CDR3. V lost 3 bases, J lost 6 bases, and 9 bases lay in between. In DNA form, the CDR3 reads TGTGCCAGTAGTATGGGTTCCGGTCAGCCCCAGCATTTT. Translating gives CASSMGSGQPQHF.

The chain carries TRBV6-1 and TRBJ1-2; D is unclear. CDR3 length: 16 amino acids. Germline V CDR1 and CDR2: MNHNS, SASEGT. The V end was cut by 3 bases, the J end by 1 base, with 15 bases between. CDR3 loop: CASSDLGRLFNYGYTF. The CDR3 DNA is TGTGCCAGCAGTGATCTGGGAAGGCTTTTTAACTATGGCTACACCTTC.

The CDR3 sequence: CASMGLNEKLFF. CDR3 sequence (DNA): TGTGCCAGTATGGGGCTTAATGAAAAACTGTTTTTT. The chain couples TRBV28 to TRBJ1-4; TRBD1 is a possible D gene (5 bases). CDR1 and CDR2 from the germline V gene are MDHEN and SYDVKM. Deletions cut 9 bases from V and 4 bases from J, with 9 bases between. The CDR3 runs 12 residues.

The CDR3, as DNA: TGTGCCAGCAGTAGGGGTACAGATACGCAGTATTTT. It translates to CASSRGTDTQYF. The chain joins TRBV5-6 to TRBJ2-3; D is possibly TRBD1 (5 bases). The CDR3 runs to 12 residues. CDR1 and CDR2 from the germline V gene are SGHDT and YYEEEE. The V and J ends lost 5 bases and 3 bases respectively, with 7 bases between them. The full variable domain, in which reference TRBV5-6 and TRBJ2-3 provide the parts outside the CDR3, is DAGVTQSPTHLIKTRGQQVTLRCSPKSGHDTVSWYQQALGQGPQFIFQYYEEEERQRGNFPDRFSGHQFPNYSSELNVNALLLGDSALYLCASSRGTDTQYFGPGTRLTVL.

This chain links TRBV6-1 with TRBJ2-3; D is unresolved. Germline loops: CDR1 MNHNS, CDR2 SASEGT. V was pared by 5 bases and J by 5 bases, with 14 bases between. This CDR3 contains 14 residues. CDR3 in amino acids: CASSLVLKGDTQYF. DNA of the CDR3: TGTGCCAGCAGTTTAGTCTTGAAGGGAGATACGCAGTATTTT.